The sample holds a few counts of the clone carrying this TCR beta chain. The data were taken from a study of beta chain features in type 1 diabetes. The V gene's germline CDR1 is MNHEY and CDR2 SVGAGI. Germline trimming cut 4 bases from V and 2 bases from J; bases unmatched to any gene: 6. The CDR3 is made up of 15 amino acids. The study reverse transcribed the entire isolated RNA, so it sequenced expressed TCRB transcripts. The method was immunoSEQ multiplex PCR; TCRdb's version includes in-frame clones alone and lacks a portion of them. The data hold about 150,000 clones, with 11% observed a single time.

This rearrangement joins TRBV6-5 to TRBJ2-3; 7 nucleotides line up with TRBD1. The sequenced sample was central memory CD4+ T cells from blood. The source of this sequence is a man between 18 and 29 years old in good health. As DNA, the CDR3 is TGTGCCAGCAGTTCCGACAGGGACCCCACAGATACGCAGTATTTT. Amino acid sequence: CASSSDRDPTDTQYF.